The 27 T cell receptor beta chains given below trace back to one sample, sequenced in a study of metastatic and nonmetastatic thyroid tumors. Every patient underwent thyroid surgery untreated. Via MiXCR, TCRdb re-called the PCR reads. Among roughly 15,000 clones, roughly 25% were seen once, and the ten largest hold roughly 23%. Sequencing used tumor tissue. These TCRs come from a female donor with papillary thyroid cancer or a benign thyroid nodule (not recorded which). Some clones in this sample may be carry-over from other donors' samples.

As for this clone: The identical CDR3 is also encoded by other nucleotide sequences in the sample. This chain uses TRBV20-1 with TRBJ1-2; D ambiguous. The V end was cut by 3 bases, the J end by 9 bases, with 11 bases between. In germline, CDR1 is DFQATT, CDR2 SNEGSKA (reference sequence). This CDR3 region has 11 residues. The CDR3, as DNA: TGCAGTGCTAGTCCCCCGAGGCGCTACACCTTC. Protein product: CSASPPRRYTF.

This rearrangement joins TRBV20-1 to TRBJ2-7, with 9 bases matching TRBD2. CDR3 length: 16 amino acids. CDR1 and CDR2 (germline): DFQATT, SNEGSKA (reference sequence). The V gene end was trimmed by 6 bases and the J gene end by 2 bases; junction bases not matched to a gene: 14. CDR3: CSASAASGTAAYEQYF. The CDR3, as DNA: TGCAGTGCATCGGCGGCTAGCGGGACGGCTGCCTACGAGCAGTACTTC.

This clone has a count of ten or more. The chain has TRBV11-3 and TRBJ2-5, with D perhaps TRBD1 or TRBD2 (5 bases each). The length of the CDR3 is 13 residues. Germline loops: CDR1 SGHNT, CDR2 YENEEA. Between the trimmed V and J ends, which lost 5 bases and 3 bases, there was a span of 10 bases. The CDR3 DNA reads TGTGCCAGCAGCAGGGACGTAGAAGAGACCCAGTACTTC. This gives the protein CASSRDVEETQYF.

This clone was detected many times. The rearrangement uses TRBV7-3 and TRBJ1-2; D is perhaps TRBD1 (5 bases). There are 13 residues in the CDR3. Germline CDR1 and CDR2: SGHTA and FQGTGA. The V end lost 4 bases, the J end lost 7 bases, and 13 bases lay between the germline ends. The CDR3 spells CASSSGPLGGYTF. Written as DNA, the CDR3 is TGTGCCAGCAGCTCAGGGCCTTTAGGTGGCTACACCTTC.

The gene calls are TRBV20-1 and TRBJ2-5; D call uncertain. Deletions cut 6 bases from V and 1 base from J, with 6 bases between. The CDR3 loop spans 11 amino acids. Germline V gene data show CDR1 as DFQATT and CDR2 as SNEGSKA (reference sequence). CDR3 protein: CSALTQETQYF. Here the CDR3 DNA reads TGCAGTGCCCTGACCCAAGAGACCCAGTACTTC.

This clone was counted at least ten times. The rearrangement uses TRBV20-1 and TRBJ1-1; D uncertain. Germline V CDR1 and CDR2: DFQATT, SNEGSKA (reference sequence). CDR3 length: 13 amino acids. The germline V and J ends were trimmed by 6 bases and 4 bases, with 15 bases remaining between them. This CDR3 is CSADPSASTEAFF. CDR3 DNA sequence: TGCAGTGCGGATCCATCGGCCTCCACTGAAGCTTTCTTT.

On this clone: The junction and the germline gene differ at one end; a read error may be behind it. The genes are TRBV11-2 and TRBJ2-5; 10 bases match TRBD2. Germline CDR1 is SGHAT and CDR2 is FQNNGV. CDR3 length equals 18 residues. CDR3: CASSQVASGGTIQETKYF. The CDR3 DNA sequence: TGTGCCAGCAGCCAGGTGGCTAGCGGGGGCACCATCCAAGAGACCAAGTACTTC. Supplemented by reference TRBV11-2 and TRBJ2-5, the full variable domain reads EAGVAQSPRYKIIEKRQSVAFWCNPISGHATLYWYQQILGQGPKLLIQFQNNGVVDDSQLPKDRFSAERLKGVDSTLKIQPAKLEDSAVYLCASSQVASGGTIQETKYFGPGTRLLVL.

A note on this clone: One end of the junction is discordant with germline, which a read error may explain. The V and J genes are TRBV7-9 and TRBJ1-5; D gene unclear. From germline, CDR1 is SEHNR and CDR2 FQNEAQ (reference sequence). CDR3 length equals 13 residues. The CDR3 reads CTSSFGETAPQHF. Here the CDR3 DNA reads TGTACCAGCAGCTTTGGGGAGACGGCGCCCCAGCATTTT.

V and J are TRBV6-6 and TRBJ1-2, with 9 nucleotides matching TRBD1. The CDR3 runs 16 residues. V shed 2 bases and J 8 bases; nucleotides not matched to a gene: 12. CDR1 and CDR2 (germline): MNHNY, SVGAGI (reference sequence). The CDR3 nucleotides read TGTGCCAGCAGTTACACCACAGGGGGCGCATCAGGAGGCTACACCTTC. Its translation is CASSYTTGGASGGYTF.

The chain joins TRBV20-1 to TRBJ2-5, with D perhaps TRBD1 (5 bases). The CDR3 runs 13 residues. CDR1 DFQATT and CDR2 SNEGSKA come from the germline V gene (reference sequence). V lost 6 bases and J 4 bases, leaving 15 bases between the germline ends. The CDR3 sequence is CSAPRDRRETQYF. CDR3 nucleotides: TGCAGTGCGCCCAGGGATCGCCGAGAGACCCAGTACTTC.

The sample holds many counts of this clone. The genes are TRBV6-4 and TRBJ2-3; 7 bases match TRBD1. The CDR3 covers 16 residues. V was pared by 2 bases and J by 4 bases, with 9 bases of the junction left unmatched. Germline lookup yields CDR1 MRHNA and CDR2 SNTAGT. Here the CDR3 DNA reads TGTGCCAGCAGTGACAAAACCGGGACAGTTGCAGATACGCAGTATTTT. Amino acid sequence: CASSDKTGTVADTQYF.

In this sample, this clone turned up once. The J gene is TRBJ1-6, the V gene TRBV20-1, with D maybe TRBD1 (6 bases). Germline V gives CDR1 DFQATT, CDR2 SNEGSKA (reference sequence). The CDR3 runs to 14 residues. V gave up 5 bases and J gave up 7 bases, with 15 bases separating them. CDR3 residues: CSAYLTGDNSPLHF. Written as DNA, the CDR3 is TGCAGTGCTTATCTGACAGGCGACAATTCACCCCTCCACTTT.

This clone counts as medium-sized. The chain employs TRBV6-1 and TRBJ2-7, with D possibly TRBD2 on 5 matching bases. The CDR3 spans 16 residues. The V end was cut by 7 bases, the J end by 2 bases, with 21 bases between. Germline CDR1 and CDR2: MNHNS and SASEGT. Here the CDR3 DNA reads TGTGCCAGCACTCAACCCCGGGAACAGTCGCCCTACGAGCAGTACTTC. This gives the protein CASTQPREQSPYEQYF.

The rearrangement uses TRBV27 and TRBJ2-1; D is unclear. V was trimmed by 5 bases and J by 0 bases, leaving 11 bases between them. This CDR3 has 15 amino acids. CDR1 and CDR2 (germline): MNHEY, SMNVEV (reference sequence). The CDR3 loop reads CASSGSESSYNEQFF. CDR3 DNA: TGTGCCAGCAGTGGCTCGGAGAGCTCCTACAATGAGCAGTTCTTC.

This clone was seen repeatedly, ten times or more. This chain uses TRBV20-1 with TRBJ1-2, with D perhaps matching TRBD1 (5 bases). Trimming pared 5 bases from V and 4 bases from J, leaving 17 bases between. Germline CDR1 is DFQATT and CDR2 is SNEGSKA (reference sequence). The CDR3 has 14 residues. CDR3 bases: TGCAGTGCTCTGAGGGACGGAGAACTCTATGGCTACACCTTC. Amino acids: CSALRDGELYGYTF.

Worth noting for this clone: This may be a read error, as it is one base from a much larger clone. The CDR3 nucleotides are TGTGCCAGCAGCTTAGGACATGGTTGGGAGACCCAGTACTTC. Translation gives CASSLGHGWETQYF. The V call is TRBV7-9, the J call TRBJ2-5; no definite D call. The length of the CDR3 is 14 residues. Trimming took 1 base from V and 5 from J, leaving 11 bases between them. Per the germline V gene, CDR1 is SEHNR and CDR2 is FQNEAQ (reference sequence).

This clone was detected a few times. J is TRBJ1-5 and V is TRBV6-1; a possible D gene is TRBD1 (6 bases). The CDR3 covers 16 residues. Germline V gene lookup returns CDR1 MNHNS and CDR2 SASEGT. The CDR3 loop reads CSISPRAQGGNQPQHF. In DNA, the CDR3 is TGTTCCATCAGCCCACGGGCACAGGGTGGCAATCAGCCCCAGCATTTT.

This clone was detected only a few times. This sequence joins TRBV6-1 and TRBJ2-1; D perhaps matches TRBD1 (5 bases). Germline lookup yields CDR1 MNHNS and CDR2 SASEGT. The CDR3 has 13 amino acids. Trimming pared 8 bases from V and 8 bases from J, leaving 16 bases between. CDR3 region: CASWGRSVDEQFF. The CDR3 bases are TGTGCCAGCTGGGGCAGGTCGGTCGATGAGCAGTTCTTC.

The chain joins TRBV5-1 to TRBJ2-1; 9 bases map to TRBD2. V lost 4 bases, J lost 6 bases, and 11 bases stayed unmatched. Germline V gene lookup returns CDR1 SGHRS and CDR2 YFSETQ. CDR3 length: 16 residues. The CDR3 here is CASSRSGAGGFNEQFF. The CDR3 DNA is TGCGCCAGCAGCCGGTCTGGGGCGGGAGGGTTCAATGAGCAGTTCTTC.

This clone has a count of ten or more. This sample includes further DNA sequences coding for the same CDR3. This rearrangement joins TRBV6-1 to TRBJ1-1, with 9 bases matching TRBD1. The V and J ends lost 5 bases and 1 base, in that order; junction bases with no gene match: 8. Per the germline V gene, CDR1 is MNHNS and CDR2 is SASEGT. The CDR3 consists of 16 residues. The CDR3: CASSLRTGVPNTEAFF. CDR3 sequence (DNA): TGTGCCAGCAGTCTTAGGACAGGGGTCCCGAACACTGAAGCTTTCTTT.

In this sample, this clone turned up many times. The CDR3 region has the DNA TGTGCCTGGAGTTCTACCCCAGATAGTGAGCAGTTCTTC. It is translated as CAWSSTPDSEQFF. J is TRBJ2-1 and V is TRBV30; D is uncertain. Trimming pared 2 bases from V and 9 bases from J, leaving 14 bases between. CDR3 length equals 13 residues. Germline lookup yields CDR1 GTSNPN and CDR2 SVGIG (reference sequence).

This clone came up a few times. The sample holds other DNA sequences that translate to the same CDR3. The J gene is TRBJ2-5, the V gene TRBV20-1; 7 nucleotides match TRBD1. CDR3 length equals 14 residues. J lost 4 bases, V lost 0 bases, and 5 bases had no gene match. CDR1 is DFQATT and CDR2 is SNEGSKA in the germline V gene (reference sequence). The CDR3, as DNA: TGCAGTGCTAGAGATGTAAGGGGGCGAGAGACCCAGTACTTC. Its protein product is CSARDVRGRETQYF.

This clone has only a few counts. V gene TRBV4-1 combines with J gene TRBJ1-3; D not resolved. CDR3 size: 15 residues. Trimming pared 1 base from V and 6 bases from J, leaving 13 bases between. CDR1 and CDR2 from the germline V gene are MGHRA and YSYEKL. CDR3 protein: CASSQAPGYINTIYF. CDR3 in DNA: TGCGCCAGCAGCCAAGCACCAGGTTATATAAACACCATATATTTT.

This clone was picked up a small number of times. This could be a read error, since a much larger clone is one nucleotide away. The chain has TRBV6-1 and TRBJ2-7; 10 bases line up with TRBD1. This CDR3 is 16 amino acids long. Germline CDR1 is MNHNS and CDR2 is SASEGT. V shed 6 bases and J 0 bases; nucleotides not matched to a gene: 8. The DNA for the CDR3 is TGTGCCAGCAGCTTGGGACAGGGGAGTTACTCCTACGAGCAGTACTTC. Amino acids: CASSLGQGSYSYEQYF.

As for this clone: A much bigger clone sits one base away, suggesting this may be a read error. V gene TRBV10-3 combines with J gene TRBJ2-7, with 8 nucleotides matching TRBD1. Trimming removed 3 bases from V and 6 bases from J; junction bases left unmatched: 10. CDR1 and CDR2 (germline): ENHRY, SYGVKD. There are 15 residues in the CDR3. CDR3 region: CAISDGAGGSGEQYF. The CDR3 bases are TGTGCCATCAGTGATGGGGCAGGGGGCTCGGGCGAGCAGTACTTC.

This clone was detected ten times or more. The chain couples TRBV20-1 to TRBJ1-5; no reliable D call. The V end was cut by 4 bases, the J end by 8 bases, with 9 bases between. The CDR3 is made up of 11 amino acids. The germline CDR1 and CDR2 sequences are DFQATT and SNEGSKA (reference sequence). The CDR3 is CSATLEKPQHF. In DNA, the CDR3 is TGCAGTGCTACGCTTGAGAAGCCCCAGCATTTT.

This clone was found many times. J is TRBJ2-5 and V is TRBV25-1, with 9 bases fitting TRBD2. The V gene's germline CDR1 is MGHDK and CDR2 SYGVNS. V lost 5 bases to trimming and J lost 4 bases; unmatched junction nucleotides: 5. The CDR3 is made up of 14 amino acids. For the CDR3, the DNA is TGTGCCAGCAGTTTGGGGGGACTAGCAGAGACCCAGTACTTC. Protein sequence: CASSLGGLAETQYF.